A single sample gave rise to the 6 T cell receptor beta chains below, sequenced in a study of post-analysis software for immune sequencing data. Study results and limitations: With TRBV5-6, TRBV5-1 and TRBV20-1 included, 5 or 6 TRBV segments were more frequent in patients than in controls.

Libraries were made from TCR beta cDNA, and they carried unique molecular identifiers. TCRdb fed the PCR reads into MiXCR, producing one record per CDR3 protein. The sample holds about 540,000 distinct CDR3 sequences, 34% seen once. Their antigens remain unidentified. Sequencing was done on a sample of blood. These receptor sequences come from a girl aged 2 to 17 with multiple sclerosis.

The V and J genes are TRBV12-3 or TRBV12-4 and TRBJ1-4; tentatively, D is TRBD1 (5 bases). CDR3 length: 13 residues. Trimming removed 7 bases at V and 8 bases at J, with 14 bases between. The CDR3 nucleotides read TGTGCCAGCACTACGGGGACGAGGGAAAAACTGTTTTTT. It specifies CASTTGTREKLFF.

This clonotype was observed a few times. The genes are TRBV6-5 and TRBJ1-2; 9 nucleotides agree with TRBD1. J lost 0 bases, V lost 5 bases, and 7 bases had no gene match. CDR3 length: 16 amino acids. Germline lookup yields CDR1 MNHEY and CDR2 SVGAGI. The CDR3: CASSTGQGPSNYGYTF. The CDR3 DNA reads TGTGCCAGCAGTACCGGACAGGGGCCCTCTAACTATGGCTACACCTTC.

As to this clonotype: Being one base from a much bigger clone, this may be a read error. No conserved phenylalanine or tryptophan is present at the end of the CDR3, so a read error is the likely explanation. The chain employs TRBV29-1 and TRBJ2-5; TRBD2 aligns across 11 bases. Germline V lookup: CDR1 SQVTM, CDR2 ANQGSEA. The CDR3 totals 17 residues. V was pared by 6 bases and J by 5 bases, with 17 bases of the junction left unmatched. CDR3 in amino acids: CSVRLLAGGSYTETQYC. Here the CDR3 DNA reads TGCAGCGTGCGACTTCTAGCGGGGGGATCATACACGGAGACCCAGTACTGC.

The chain uses TRBV12-3 or TRBV12-4 and TRBJ2-1; a possible D gene is TRBD2 (6 bases). This CDR3 region has 21 residues. The ends were cut back, 6 bases at V and 1 base at J, with 31 bases in the middle. CDR3 in amino acids: CASSLTSPGASEGVSYNEQFF. The DNA for the CDR3 is TGTGCCAGCAGCCTTACCAGCCCGGGAGCTAGCGAAGGAGTATCCTACAATGAGCAGTTCTTC.

There are many counts of this clonotype. This chain joins TRBV29-1 and TRBJ2-4; D call uncertain. The CDR3 spans 12 residues. Per germline, CDR1 SQVTM and CDR2 ANQGSEA. V lost 7 bases and J 3 bases, leaving 10 bases between the germline ends. In DNA form, the CDR3 reads TGCAGCGGTCTGGTCGACAAAAACATTCAGTACTTC. Translating gives CSGLVDKNIQYF.

Many counts were recorded for this clonotype. This chain uses TRBV5-5 with TRBJ2-5, with 7 positions matching TRBD1. Germline assignment: CDR1 SGHKS and CDR2 YYEKEE (reference sequence). The CDR3 consists of 14 residues. V shed 2 bases, J shed 3 bases, and the junction held 4 bases outside the gene matches. The CDR3 loop is CASSFSGTEETQYF. In DNA form, the CDR3 reads TGTGCCAGCAGCTTCTCCGGGACAGAAGAGACCCAGTACTTC.